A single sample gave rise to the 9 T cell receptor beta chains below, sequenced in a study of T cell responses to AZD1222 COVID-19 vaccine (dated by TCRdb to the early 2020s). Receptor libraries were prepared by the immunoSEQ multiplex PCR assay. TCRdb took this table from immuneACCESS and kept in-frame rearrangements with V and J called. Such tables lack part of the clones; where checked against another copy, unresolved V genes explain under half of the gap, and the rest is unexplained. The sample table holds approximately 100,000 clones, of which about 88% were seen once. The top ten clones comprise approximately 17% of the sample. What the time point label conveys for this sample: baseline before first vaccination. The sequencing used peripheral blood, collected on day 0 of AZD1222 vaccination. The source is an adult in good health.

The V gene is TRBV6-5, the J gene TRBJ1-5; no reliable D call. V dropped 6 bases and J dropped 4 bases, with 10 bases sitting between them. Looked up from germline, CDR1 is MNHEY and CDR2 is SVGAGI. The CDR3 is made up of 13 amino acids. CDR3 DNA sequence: TGTGCCAGCAGGGGTTGGAAGAATCAGCCCCAGCATTTT. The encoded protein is CASRGWKNQPQHF.

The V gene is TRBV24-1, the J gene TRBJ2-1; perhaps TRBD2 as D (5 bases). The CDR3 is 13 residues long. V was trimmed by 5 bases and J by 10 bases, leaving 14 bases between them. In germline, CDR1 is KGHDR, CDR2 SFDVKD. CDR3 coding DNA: TGTGCCACCAGTGCCCGGGGAGATTCAGAGCAGTTCTTC. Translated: CATSARGDSEQFF.

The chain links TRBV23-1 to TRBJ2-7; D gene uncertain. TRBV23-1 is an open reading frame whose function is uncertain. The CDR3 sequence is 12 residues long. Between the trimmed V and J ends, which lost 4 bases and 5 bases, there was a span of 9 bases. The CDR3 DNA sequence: TGCGCCAGCAGTCCTGCCGGCCACGAGCAGTACTTC. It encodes CASSPAGHEQYF.

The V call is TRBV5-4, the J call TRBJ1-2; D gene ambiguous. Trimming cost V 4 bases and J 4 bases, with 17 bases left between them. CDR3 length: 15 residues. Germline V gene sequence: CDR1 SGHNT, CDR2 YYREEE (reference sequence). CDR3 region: CASSPRLLRSYGYTF. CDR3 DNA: TGTGCCAGCAGCCCTAGACTACTTCGGAGCTATGGCTACACCTTC.

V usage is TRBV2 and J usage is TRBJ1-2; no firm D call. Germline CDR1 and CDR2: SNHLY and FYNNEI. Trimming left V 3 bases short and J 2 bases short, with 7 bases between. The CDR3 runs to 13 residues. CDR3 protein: CASSEERNYGYTF. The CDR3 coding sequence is TGTGCCAGCAGTGAGGAGAGAAACTATGGCTACACCTTC. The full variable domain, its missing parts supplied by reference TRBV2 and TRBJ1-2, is EPEVTQTPSHQVTQMGQEVILRCVPISNHLYFYWYRQILGQKVEFLVSFYNNEISEKSEIFDDQFSVERPDGSNFTLKIRSTKLEDSAMYFCASSEERNYGYTFGSGTRLTVV.

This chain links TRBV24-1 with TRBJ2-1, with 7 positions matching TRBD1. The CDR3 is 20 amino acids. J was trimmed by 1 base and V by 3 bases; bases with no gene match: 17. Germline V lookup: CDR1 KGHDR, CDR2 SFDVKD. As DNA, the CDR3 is TGTGCCACCAGTGATGTCCCCTCTTCGGGTAGGGGGCTTTCCTACAATGAGCAGTTCTTC. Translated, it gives CATSDVPSSGRGLSYNEQFF.

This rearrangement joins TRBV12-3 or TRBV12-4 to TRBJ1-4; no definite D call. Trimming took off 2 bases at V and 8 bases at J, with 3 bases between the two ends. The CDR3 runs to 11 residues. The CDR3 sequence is CASSLYEKLFF. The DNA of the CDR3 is TGTGCCAGCAGTTTATACGAAAAACTGTTTTTT.

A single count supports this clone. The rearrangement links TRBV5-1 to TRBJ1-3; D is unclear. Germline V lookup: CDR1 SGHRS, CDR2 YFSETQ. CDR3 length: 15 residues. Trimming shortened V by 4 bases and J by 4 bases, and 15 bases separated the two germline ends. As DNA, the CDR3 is TGCGCCAGCAGCCAATCCCCAGTGCTAGGAAACACCATATATTTT. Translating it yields CASSQSPVLGNTIYF.

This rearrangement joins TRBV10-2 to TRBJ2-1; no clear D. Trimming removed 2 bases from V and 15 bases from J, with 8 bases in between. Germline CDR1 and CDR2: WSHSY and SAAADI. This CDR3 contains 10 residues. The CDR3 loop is CASSETIPFF. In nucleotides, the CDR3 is TGCGCCAGCAGTGAGACAATTCCGTTCTTC.